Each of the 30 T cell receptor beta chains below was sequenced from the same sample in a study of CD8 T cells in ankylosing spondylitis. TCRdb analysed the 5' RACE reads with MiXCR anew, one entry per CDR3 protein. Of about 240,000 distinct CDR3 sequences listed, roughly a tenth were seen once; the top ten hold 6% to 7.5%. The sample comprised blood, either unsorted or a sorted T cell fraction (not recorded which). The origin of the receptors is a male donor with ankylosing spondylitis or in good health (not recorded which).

The CDR3 here is CSARDLGLAGGENIQYF. As DNA, the CDR3 is TGCAGTGCTAGAGATTTGGGACTAGCGGGAGGGGAAAACATTCAGTACTTC. This chain links TRBV20-1 with TRBJ2-4, with TRBD2 identical over 16 bases. CDR3 length: 17 amino acids. Unmatched junction bases numbered 4, after V lost 0 bases and J lost 5 bases. Germline CDR1 and CDR2: DFQATT and SNEGSKA (reference sequence).

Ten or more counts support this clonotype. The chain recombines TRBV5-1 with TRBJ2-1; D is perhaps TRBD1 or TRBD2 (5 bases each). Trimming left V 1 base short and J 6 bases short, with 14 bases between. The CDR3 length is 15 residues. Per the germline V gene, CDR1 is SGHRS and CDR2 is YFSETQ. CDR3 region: CASSLTRGGINEQFF. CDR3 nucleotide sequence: TGCGCCAGCAGCTTGACGAGGGGTGGGATCAATGAGCAGTTCTTC.

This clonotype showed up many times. CDR3 residues: CSVEELVGSVETQYF. The CDR3, as DNA: TGCAGCGTTGAAGAGCTAGTAGGCTCTGTTGAGACCCAGTACTTC. The chain has TRBV29-1 and TRBJ2-5; the D is unclear. Germline V CDR1 and CDR2: SQVTM, ANQGSEA. V was pared by 0 bases and J by 5 bases, with 16 bases between. The CDR3 totals 15 residues.

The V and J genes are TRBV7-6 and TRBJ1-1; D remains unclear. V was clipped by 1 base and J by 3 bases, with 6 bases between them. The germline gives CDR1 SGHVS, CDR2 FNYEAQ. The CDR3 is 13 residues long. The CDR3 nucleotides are TGTGCCAGCAGCTTAGAGCCCTACACTGAAGCTTTCTTT. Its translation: CASSLEPYTEAFF.

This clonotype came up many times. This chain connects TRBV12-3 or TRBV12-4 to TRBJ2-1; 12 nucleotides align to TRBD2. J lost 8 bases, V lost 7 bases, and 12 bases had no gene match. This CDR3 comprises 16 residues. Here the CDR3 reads CASTSSTSGGWDEQFF. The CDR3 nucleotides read TGTGCCAGCACTTCATCGACTAGCGGGGGCTGGGATGAGCAGTTCTTC.

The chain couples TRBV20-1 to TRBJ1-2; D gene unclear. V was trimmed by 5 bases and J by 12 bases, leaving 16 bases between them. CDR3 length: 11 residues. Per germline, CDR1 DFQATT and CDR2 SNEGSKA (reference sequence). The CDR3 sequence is CSALLRGNNTF. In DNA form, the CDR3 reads TGCAGTGCTCTACTCCGGGGAAATAACACCTTC.

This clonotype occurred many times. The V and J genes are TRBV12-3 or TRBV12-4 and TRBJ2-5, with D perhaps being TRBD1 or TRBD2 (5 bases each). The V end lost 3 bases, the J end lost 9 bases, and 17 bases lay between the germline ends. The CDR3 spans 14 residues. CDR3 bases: TGTGCCAGCAGTTTGGACCCGAAGGGGCGGGCCCAGTACTTC. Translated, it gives CASSLDPKGRAQYF.

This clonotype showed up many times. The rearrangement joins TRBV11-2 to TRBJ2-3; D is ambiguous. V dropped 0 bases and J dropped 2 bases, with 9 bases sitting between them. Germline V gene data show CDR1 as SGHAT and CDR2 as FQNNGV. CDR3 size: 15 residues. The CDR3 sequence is CASSLDGKITDTQYF. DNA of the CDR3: TGTGCCAGCAGCTTAGATGGCAAAATCACAGATACGCAGTATTTT.

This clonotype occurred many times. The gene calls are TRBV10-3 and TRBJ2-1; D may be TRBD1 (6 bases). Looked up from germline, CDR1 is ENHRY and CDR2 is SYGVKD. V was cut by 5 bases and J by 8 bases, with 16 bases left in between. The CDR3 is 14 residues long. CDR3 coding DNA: TGTGCCATCAGTTCTCCTAACGAGGGGGATGAGCAGTTCTTC. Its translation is CAISSPNEGDEQFF.

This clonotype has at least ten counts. CDR3 bases: TGCGCCAGCAGCCAAGATCGTGGGGGACAGGGTGGAACTGAAGCTTTCTTT. As protein: CASSQDRGGQGGTEAFF. The chain uses TRBV4-1 and TRBJ1-1, with TRBD1 identical over 9 bases. J gave up 5 bases and V 0 bases, and 10 bases lay outside the gene matches. The CDR3 spans 17 residues. In germline, CDR1 is MGHRA, CDR2 YSYEKL.

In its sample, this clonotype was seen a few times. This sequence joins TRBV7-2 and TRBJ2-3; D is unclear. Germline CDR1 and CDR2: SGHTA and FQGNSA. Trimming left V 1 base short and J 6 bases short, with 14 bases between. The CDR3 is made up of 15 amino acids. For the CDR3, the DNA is TGTGCCAGCAGCTTAGAAATGGCGCCGACCGATACGCAGTATTTT. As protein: CASSLEMAPTDTQYF. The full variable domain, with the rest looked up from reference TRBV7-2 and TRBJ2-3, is GAGVSQSPSNKVTEKGKDVELRCDPISGHTALYWYRQSLGQGLEFLIYFQGNSAPDKSGLPSDRFSAERTGGSVSTLTIQRTQQEDSAVYLCASSLEMAPTDTQYFGPGTRLTVL.

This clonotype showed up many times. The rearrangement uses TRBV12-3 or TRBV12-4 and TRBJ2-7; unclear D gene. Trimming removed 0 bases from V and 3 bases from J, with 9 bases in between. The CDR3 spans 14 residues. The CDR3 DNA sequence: TGTGCCAGCAGTTTAGCAGGTAACTTCTACGAGCAGTACTTC. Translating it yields CASSLAGNFYEQYF.

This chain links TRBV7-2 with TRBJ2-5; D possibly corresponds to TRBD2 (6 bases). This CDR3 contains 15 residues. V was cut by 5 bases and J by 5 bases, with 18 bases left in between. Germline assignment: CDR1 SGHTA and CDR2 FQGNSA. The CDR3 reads CASSPGAGSWETQYF. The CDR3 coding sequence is TGTGCCAGCAGCCCCGGGGCGGGATCATGGGAGACCCAGTACTTC.

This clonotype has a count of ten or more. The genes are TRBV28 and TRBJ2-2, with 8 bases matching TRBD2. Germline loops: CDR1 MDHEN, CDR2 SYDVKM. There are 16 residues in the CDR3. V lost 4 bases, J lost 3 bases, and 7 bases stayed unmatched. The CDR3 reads CASSSKAGEYTGELFF. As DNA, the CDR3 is TGTGCCAGCAGTTCAAAAGCGGGAGAGTACACCGGGGAGCTGTTTTTT.

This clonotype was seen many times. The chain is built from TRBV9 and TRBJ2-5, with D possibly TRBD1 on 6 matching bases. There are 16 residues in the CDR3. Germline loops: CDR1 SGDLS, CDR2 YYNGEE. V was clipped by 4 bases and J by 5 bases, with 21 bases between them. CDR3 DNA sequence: TGTGCCAGCAGCCCCCGTCCGGGGAAAACAGGGGAGACCCAGTACTTC. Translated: CASSPRPGKTGETQYF. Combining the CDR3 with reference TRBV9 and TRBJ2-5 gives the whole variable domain DSGVTQTPKHLITATGQRVTLRCSPRSGDLSVYWYQQSLDQGLQFLIQYYNGEERAKGNILERFSAQQFPDLHSELNLSSLELGDSALYFCASSPRPGKTGETQYFGPGTRLLVL.

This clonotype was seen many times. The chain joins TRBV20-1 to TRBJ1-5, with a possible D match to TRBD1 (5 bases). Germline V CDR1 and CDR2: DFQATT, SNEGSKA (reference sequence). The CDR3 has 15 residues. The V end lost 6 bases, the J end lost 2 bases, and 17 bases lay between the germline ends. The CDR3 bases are TGCAGTGCCCTTCTGGGGGGGGGTGGCAATCAGCCCCAGCATTTT. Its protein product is CSALLGGGGNQPQHF.

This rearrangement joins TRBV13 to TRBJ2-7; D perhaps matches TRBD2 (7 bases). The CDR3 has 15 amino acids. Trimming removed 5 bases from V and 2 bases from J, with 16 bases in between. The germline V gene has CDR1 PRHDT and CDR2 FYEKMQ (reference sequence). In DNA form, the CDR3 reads TGTGCCAGCAGCCTAAGGGGGGGGTATGCCTACGAGCAGTACTTC. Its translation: CASSLRGGYAYEQYF.

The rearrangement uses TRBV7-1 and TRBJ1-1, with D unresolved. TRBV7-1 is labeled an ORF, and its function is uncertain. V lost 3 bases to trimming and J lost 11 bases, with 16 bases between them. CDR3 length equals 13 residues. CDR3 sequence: CASSSNFRERAFF. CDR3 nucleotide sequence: TGTGCCAGCAGCTCGAATTTTAGGGAAAGGGCTTTCTTT.

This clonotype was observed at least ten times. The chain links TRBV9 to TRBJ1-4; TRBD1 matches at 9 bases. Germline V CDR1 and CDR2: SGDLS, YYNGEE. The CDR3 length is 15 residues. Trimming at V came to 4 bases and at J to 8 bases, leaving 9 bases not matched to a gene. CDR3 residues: CASSRTGDRGEKLFF. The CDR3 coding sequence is TGTGCCAGCAGCCGGACAGGAGACAGGGGGGAAAAACTGTTTTTT.

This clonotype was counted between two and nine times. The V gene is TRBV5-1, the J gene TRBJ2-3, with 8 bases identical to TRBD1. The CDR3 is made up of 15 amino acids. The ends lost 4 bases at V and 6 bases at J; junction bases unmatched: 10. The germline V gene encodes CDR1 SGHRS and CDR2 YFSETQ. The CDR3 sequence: CASSGSNTGGDTQYF. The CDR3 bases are TGCGCCAGCAGCGGGAGCAACACAGGGGGTGATACGCAGTATTTT.

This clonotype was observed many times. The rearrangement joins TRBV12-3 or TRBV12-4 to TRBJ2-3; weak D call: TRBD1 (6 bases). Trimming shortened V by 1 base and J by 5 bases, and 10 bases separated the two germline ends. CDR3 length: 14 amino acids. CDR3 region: CASSLGEGVDTQYF. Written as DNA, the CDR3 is TGTGCCAGCAGTTTAGGAGAGGGGGTAGATACGCAGTATTTT.

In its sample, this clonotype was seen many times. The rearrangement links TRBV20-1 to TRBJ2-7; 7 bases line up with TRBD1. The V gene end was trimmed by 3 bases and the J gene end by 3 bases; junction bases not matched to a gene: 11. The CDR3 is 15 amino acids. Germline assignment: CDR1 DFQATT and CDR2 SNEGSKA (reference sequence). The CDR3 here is CSARDRSRIYYEQYF. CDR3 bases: TGCAGTGCTAGGGACAGGTCCCGAATCTACTACGAGCAGTACTTC.

The DNA for the CDR3 is TGTGCCAGCAGCTCGGGCCCCCTAGGGGTCTACAATGAGCAGTTCTTC. Amino acids: CASSSGPLGVYNEQFF. The V gene is TRBV11-3, the J gene TRBJ2-1; perhaps TRBD1 as D (5 bases). The V and J ends lost 4 bases and 3 bases respectively, with 16 bases between them. Germline-derived CDR1 and CDR2 are SGHNT and YENEEA. This CDR3 contains 16 residues.

The CDR3: CSAHPGVGSYEQYF. In DNA form, the CDR3 reads TGCAGTGCGCACCCGGGAGTAGGTTCCTACGAGCAGTACTTC. J is TRBJ2-7 and V is TRBV20-1, with D possibly TRBD2 on 6 matching bases. The length of the CDR3 is 14 residues. The germline gives CDR1 DFQATT, CDR2 SNEGSKA (reference sequence). Between the trimmed V and J ends, which lost 6 bases and 1 base, there was a span of 16 bases.

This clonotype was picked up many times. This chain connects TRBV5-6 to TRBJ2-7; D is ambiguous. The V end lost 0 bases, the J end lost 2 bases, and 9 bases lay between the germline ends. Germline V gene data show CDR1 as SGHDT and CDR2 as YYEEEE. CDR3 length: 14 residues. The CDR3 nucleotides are TGTGCCAGCAGCTTGGTCTACAACGCCTACGAGCAGTACTTC. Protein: CASSLVYNAYEQYF. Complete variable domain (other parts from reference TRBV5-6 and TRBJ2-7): DAGVTQSPTHLIKTRGQQVTLRCSPKSGHDTVSWYQQALGQGPQFIFQYYEEEERQRGNFPDRFSGHQFPNYSSELNVNALLLGDSALYLCASSLVYNAYEQYFGPGTRLTVT.

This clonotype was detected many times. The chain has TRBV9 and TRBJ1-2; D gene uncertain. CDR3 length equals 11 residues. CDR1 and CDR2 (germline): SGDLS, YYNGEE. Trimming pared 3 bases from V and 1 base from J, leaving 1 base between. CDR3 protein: CASSDNYGYTF. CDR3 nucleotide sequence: TGTGCCAGCAGCGATAACTATGGCTACACCTTC.

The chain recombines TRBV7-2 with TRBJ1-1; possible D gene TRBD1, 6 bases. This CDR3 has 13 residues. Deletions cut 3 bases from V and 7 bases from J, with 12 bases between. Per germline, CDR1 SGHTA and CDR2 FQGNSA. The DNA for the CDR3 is TGTGCCAGCAGCTTTTTGTCGGACAGTGAAGCTTTCTTT. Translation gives CASSFLSDSEAFF.

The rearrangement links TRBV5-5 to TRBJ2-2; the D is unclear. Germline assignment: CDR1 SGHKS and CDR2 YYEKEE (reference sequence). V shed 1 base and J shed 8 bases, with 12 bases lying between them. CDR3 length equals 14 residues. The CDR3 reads CASSLRGSTGELFF. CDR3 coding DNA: TGTGCCAGCAGCTTGAGAGGTTCTACGGGGGAGCTGTTTTTT.

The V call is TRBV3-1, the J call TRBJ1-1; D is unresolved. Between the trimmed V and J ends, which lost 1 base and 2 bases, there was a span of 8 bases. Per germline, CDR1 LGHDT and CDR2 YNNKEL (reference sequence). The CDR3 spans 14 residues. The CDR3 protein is CASSQGSRNTEAFF. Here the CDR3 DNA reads TGTGCCAGCAGCCAAGGGAGCAGAAACACTGAAGCTTTCTTT.

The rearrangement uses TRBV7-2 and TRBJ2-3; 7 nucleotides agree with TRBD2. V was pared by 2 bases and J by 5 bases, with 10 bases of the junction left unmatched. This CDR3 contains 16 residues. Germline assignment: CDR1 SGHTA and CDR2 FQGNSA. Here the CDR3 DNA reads TGTGCCAGCAGCTTACCTGGGGGGAGGGGCTTAGATACGCAGTATTTT. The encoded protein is CASSLPGGRGLDTQYF.